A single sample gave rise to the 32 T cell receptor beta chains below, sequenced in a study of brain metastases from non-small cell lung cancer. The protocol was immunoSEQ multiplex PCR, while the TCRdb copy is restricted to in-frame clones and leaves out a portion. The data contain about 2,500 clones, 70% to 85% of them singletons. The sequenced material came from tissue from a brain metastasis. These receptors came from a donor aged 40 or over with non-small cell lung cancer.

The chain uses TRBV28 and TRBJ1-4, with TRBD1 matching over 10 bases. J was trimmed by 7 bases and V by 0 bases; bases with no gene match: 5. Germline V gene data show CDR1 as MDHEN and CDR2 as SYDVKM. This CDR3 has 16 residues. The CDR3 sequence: CASSLWGQGMVEKLFF. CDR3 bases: TGTGCCAGCAGTTTATGGGGACAGGGGATGGTTGAAAAACTGTTTTTT.

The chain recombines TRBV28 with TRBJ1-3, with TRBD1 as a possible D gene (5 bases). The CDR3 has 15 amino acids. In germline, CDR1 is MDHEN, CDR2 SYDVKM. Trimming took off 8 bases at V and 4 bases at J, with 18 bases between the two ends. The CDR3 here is CASGAAADGGNTIYF. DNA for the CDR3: TGTGCCAGCGGGGCCGCGGCAGATGGGGGAAACACCATATATTTT.

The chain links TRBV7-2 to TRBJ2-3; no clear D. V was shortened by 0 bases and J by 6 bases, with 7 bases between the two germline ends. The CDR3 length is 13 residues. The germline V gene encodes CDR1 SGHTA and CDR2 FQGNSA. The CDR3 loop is CASSLAWRDTQYF. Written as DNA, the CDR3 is TGTGCCAGCAGCTTAGCGTGGCGGGATACGCAGTATTTT.

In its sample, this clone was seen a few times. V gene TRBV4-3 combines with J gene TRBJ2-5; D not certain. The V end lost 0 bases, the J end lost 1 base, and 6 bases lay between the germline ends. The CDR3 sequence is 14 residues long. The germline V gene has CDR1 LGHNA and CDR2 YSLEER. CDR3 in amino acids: CASSQERAQETQYF. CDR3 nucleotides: TGCGCCAGCAGCCAAGAACGGGCCCAAGAGACCCAGTACTTC.

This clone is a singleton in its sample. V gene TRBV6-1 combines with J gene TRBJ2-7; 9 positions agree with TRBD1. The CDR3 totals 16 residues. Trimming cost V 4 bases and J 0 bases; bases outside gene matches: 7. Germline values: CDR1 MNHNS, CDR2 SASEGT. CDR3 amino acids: CASSVTGGAGSYEQYF. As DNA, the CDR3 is TGTGCCAGCAGTGTTACAGGGGGCGCGGGCTCCTACGAGCAGTACTTC.

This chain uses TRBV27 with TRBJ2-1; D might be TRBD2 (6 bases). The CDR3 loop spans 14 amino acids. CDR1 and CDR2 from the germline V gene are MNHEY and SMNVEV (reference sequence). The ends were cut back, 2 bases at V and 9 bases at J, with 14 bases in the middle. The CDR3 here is CASSLVGSGAEQFF. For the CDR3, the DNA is TGTGCCAGCAGTTTAGTCGGGAGTGGTGCTGAGCAGTTCTTC.

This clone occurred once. The CDR3 DNA reads TGTGCCAGCAGTGAACGGAACAGGGTGCTGTCCGGCCTCTACGAGCAGTACTTC. Translating it yields CASSERNRVLSGLYEQYF. The J gene is TRBJ2-7, the V gene TRBV6-1, with D perhaps matching TRBD1 (6 bases). The CDR3 loop spans 18 amino acids. Trimming shortened V by 2 bases and J by 3 bases, and 23 bases separated the two germline ends. Germline-derived CDR1 and CDR2 are MNHNS and SASEGT.

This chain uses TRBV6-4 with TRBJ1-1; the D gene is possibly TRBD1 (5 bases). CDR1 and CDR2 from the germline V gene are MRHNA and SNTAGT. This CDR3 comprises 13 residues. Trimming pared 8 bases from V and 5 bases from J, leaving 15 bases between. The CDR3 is CASGRAVSTEAFF. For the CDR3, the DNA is TGTGCCAGCGGCAGGGCTGTAAGTACTGAAGCTTTCTTT.

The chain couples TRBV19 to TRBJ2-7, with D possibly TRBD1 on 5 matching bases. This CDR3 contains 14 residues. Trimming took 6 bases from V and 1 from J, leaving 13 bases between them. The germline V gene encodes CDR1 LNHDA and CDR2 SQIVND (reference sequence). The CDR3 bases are TGTGCCAGTAGCCCAGGGATTCCGTCCTACGAGCAGTACTTC. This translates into CASSPGIPSYEQYF.

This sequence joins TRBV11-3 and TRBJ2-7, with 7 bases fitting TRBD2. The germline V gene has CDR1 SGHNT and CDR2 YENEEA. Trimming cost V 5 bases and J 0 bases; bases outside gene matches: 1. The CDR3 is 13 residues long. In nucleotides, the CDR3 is TGTGCCAGCAGCCGCGGGAGCTCCTACGAGCAGTACTTC. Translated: CASSRGSSYEQYF.

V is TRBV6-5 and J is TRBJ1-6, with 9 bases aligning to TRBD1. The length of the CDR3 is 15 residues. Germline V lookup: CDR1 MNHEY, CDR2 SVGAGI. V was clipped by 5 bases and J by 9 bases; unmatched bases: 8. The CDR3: CASSLTGTGTSPLHF. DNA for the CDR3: TGTGCCAGCAGTCTAACCGGGACAGGGACTTCACCCCTCCACTTT.

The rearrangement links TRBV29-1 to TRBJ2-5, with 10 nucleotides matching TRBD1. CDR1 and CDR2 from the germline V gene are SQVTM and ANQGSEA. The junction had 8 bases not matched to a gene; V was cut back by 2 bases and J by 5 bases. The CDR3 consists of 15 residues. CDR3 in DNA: TGCAGCGTTGAATCCGACAGGGGGCGCGCGGAGACCCAGTACTTC. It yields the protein CSVESDRGRAETQYF.

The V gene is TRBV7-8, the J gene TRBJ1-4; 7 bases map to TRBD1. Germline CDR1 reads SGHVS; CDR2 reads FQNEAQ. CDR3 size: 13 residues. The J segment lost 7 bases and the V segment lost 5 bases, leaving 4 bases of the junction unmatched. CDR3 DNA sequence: TGTGCCAGCAGCGAAGACAGGGCTGAAAAACTGTTTTTT. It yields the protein CASSEDRAEKLFF.

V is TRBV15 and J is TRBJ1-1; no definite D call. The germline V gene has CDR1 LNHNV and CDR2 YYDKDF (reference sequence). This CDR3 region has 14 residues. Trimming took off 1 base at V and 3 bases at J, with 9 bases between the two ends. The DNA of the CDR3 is TGTGCCACCAGCAGAGTCTCGGTCCACACTGAAGCTTTCTTT. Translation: CATSRVSVHTEAFF.

CDR3 sequence (DNA): TGTGCCAGCAGCTCAGGACAGGACCCTGGAAACACCATATATTTT. Protein: CASSSGQDPGNTIYF. This chain uses TRBV5-4 with TRBJ1-3; 7 bases line up with TRBD1. With V trimmed by 3 bases and J by 2 bases, 5 bases remained unmatched. Germline CDR1 SGHNT, CDR2 YYREEE (reference sequence). The CDR3 has 15 amino acids. Together with reference TRBV5-4 and TRBJ1-3, the CDR3 gives the full variable domain: ETGVTQSPTHLIKTRGQQVTLRCSSQSGHNTVSWYQQALGQGPQFIFQYYREEENGRGNFPPRFSGLQFPNYSSELNVNALELDDSALYLCASSSGQDPGNTIYFGEGSWLTVV.

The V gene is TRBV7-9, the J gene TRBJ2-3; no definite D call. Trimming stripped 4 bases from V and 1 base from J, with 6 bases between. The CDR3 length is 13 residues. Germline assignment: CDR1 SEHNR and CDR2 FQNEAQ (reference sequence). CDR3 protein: CASSSEGTDTQYF. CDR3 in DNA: TGTGCCAGCAGCTCCGAGGGCACAGATACGCAGTATTTT.

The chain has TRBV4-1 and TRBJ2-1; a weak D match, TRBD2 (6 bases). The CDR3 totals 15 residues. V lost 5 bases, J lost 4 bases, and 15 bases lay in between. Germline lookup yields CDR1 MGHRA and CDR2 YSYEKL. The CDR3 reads CASSAGEATYNEQFF. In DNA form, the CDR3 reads TGCGCCAGCAGCGCCGGGGAGGCCACTTACAATGAGCAGTTCTTC.

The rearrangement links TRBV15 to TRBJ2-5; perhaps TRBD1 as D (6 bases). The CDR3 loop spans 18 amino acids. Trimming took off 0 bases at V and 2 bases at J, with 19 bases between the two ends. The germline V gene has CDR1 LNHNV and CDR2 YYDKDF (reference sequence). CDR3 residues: CATSRDRMDRFRQETQYF. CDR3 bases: TGTGCCACCAGCAGAGATAGGATGGACAGATTTAGACAAGAGACCCAGTACTTC. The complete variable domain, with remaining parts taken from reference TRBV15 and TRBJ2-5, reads DAMVIQNPRYQVTQFGKPVTLSCSQTLNHNVMYWYQQKSSQAPKLLFHYYDKDFNNEADTPDNFQSRRPNTSFCFLDIRSPGLGDTAMYLCATSRDRMDRFRQETQYFGPGTRLLVL.

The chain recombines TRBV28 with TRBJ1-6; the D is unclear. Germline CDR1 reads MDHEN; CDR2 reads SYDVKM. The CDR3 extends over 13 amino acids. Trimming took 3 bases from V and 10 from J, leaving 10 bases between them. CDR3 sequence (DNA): TGTGCCAGCAGTTTGGGTCGGGGATCACCCCTCCACTTT. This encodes CASSLGRGSPLHF.

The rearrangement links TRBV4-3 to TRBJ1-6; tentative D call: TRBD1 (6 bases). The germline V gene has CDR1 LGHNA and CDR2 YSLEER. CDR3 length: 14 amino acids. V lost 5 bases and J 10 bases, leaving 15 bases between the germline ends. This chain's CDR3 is CASSEGGARSPLHF. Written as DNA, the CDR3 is TGCGCCAGCAGCGAGGGGGGCGCTAGGTCACCCCTCCACTTT.

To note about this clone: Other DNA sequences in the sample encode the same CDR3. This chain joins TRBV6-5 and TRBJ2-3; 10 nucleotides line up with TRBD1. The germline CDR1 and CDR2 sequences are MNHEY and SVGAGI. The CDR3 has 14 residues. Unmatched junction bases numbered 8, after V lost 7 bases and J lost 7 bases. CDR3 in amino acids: CASTKGQGVYTQYF. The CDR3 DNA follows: TGTGCCAGCACGAAAGGACAGGGGGTGTATACGCAGTATTTT.

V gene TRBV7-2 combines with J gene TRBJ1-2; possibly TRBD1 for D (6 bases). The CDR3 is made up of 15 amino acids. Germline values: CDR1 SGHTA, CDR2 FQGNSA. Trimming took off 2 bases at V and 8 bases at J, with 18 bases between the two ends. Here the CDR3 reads CASSLNMAGARGYTF. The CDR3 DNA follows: TGTGCCAGCAGCTTAAACATGGCGGGGGCGCGAGGCTACACCTTC.

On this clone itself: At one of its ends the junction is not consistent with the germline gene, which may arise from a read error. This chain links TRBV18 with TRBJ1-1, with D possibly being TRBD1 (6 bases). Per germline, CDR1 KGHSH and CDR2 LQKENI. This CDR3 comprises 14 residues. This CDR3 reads CASLPWTENTEAFF. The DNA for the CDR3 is TGTGCCAGCTTACCATGGACAGAGAACACTGAAGCTTTCTTT.

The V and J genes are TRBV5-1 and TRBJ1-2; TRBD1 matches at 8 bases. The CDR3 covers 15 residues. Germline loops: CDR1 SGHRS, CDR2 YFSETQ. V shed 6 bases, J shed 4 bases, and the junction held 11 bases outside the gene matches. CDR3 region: CASTVTGGSSYGYTF. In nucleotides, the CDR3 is TGCGCCAGCACCGTAACAGGGGGTTCATCCTATGGCTACACCTTC. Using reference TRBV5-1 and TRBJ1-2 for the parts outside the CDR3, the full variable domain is KAGVTQTPRYLIKTRGQQVTLSCSPISGHRSVSWYQQTPGQGLQFLFEYFSETQRNKGNFPGRFSGRQFSNSRSEMNVSTLELGDSALYLCASTVTGGSSYGYTFGSGTRLTVV.

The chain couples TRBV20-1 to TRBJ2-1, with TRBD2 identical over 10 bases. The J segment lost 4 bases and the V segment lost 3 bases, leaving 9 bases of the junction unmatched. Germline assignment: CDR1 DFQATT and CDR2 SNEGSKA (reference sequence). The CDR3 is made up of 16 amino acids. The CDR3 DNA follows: TGCAGTGCTAGTCGGAGCGGGGGGGCGAAATACAATGAGCAGTTCTTC. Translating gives CSASRSGGAKYNEQFF.

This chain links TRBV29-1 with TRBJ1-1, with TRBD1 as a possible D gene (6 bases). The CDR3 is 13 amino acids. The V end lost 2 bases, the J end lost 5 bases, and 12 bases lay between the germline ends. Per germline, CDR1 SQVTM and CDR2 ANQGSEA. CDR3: CSVEWGQGTEAFF. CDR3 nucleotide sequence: TGCAGCGTTGAATGGGGGCAGGGGACTGAAGCTTTCTTT.

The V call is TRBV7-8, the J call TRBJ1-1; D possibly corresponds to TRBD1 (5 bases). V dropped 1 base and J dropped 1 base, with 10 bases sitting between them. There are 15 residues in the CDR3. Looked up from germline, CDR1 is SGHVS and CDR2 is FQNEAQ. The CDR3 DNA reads TGTGCCAGCAGCTTAGGAGGGGTTGCGAACACTGAAGCTTTCTTT. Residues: CASSLGGVANTEAFF.

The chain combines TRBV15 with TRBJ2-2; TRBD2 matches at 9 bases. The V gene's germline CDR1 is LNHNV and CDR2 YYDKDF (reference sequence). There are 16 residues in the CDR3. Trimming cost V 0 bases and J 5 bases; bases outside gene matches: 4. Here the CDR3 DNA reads TGTGCCACCAGCAGAGATAGCGGGAGTCGAACCGGGGAGCTGTTTTTT. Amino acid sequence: CATSRDSGSRTGELFF.

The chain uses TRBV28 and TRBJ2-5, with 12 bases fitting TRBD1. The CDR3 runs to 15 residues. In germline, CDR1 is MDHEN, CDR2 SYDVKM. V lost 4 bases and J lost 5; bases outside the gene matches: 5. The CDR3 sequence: CASSSGQGARETQYF. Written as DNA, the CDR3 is TGTGCCAGCAGTTCGGGACAGGGGGCCAGGGAGACCCAGTACTTC.

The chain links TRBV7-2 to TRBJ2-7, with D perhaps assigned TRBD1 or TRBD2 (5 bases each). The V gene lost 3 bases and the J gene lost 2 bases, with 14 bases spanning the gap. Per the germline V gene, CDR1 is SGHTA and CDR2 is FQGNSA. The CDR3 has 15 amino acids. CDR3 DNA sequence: TGTGCCAGCAGCTTGGGACGGATTAAGGCCTACGAGCAGTACTTC. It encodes CASSLGRIKAYEQYF.

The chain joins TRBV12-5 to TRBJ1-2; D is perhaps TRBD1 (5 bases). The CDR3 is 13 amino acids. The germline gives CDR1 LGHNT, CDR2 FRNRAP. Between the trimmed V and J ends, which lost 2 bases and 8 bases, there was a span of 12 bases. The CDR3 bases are TGTGCTAGTGGTTTGTCGGGGGTTGAAGGCTACACCTTC. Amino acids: CASGLSGVEGYTF.

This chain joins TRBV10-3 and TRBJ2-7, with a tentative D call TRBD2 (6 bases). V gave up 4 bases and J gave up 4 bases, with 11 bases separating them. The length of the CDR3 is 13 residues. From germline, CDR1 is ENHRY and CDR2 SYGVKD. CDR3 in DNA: TGTGCCATCAGTGCTAGGCGGGAATACGAGCAGTACTTC. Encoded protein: CAISARREYEQYF.